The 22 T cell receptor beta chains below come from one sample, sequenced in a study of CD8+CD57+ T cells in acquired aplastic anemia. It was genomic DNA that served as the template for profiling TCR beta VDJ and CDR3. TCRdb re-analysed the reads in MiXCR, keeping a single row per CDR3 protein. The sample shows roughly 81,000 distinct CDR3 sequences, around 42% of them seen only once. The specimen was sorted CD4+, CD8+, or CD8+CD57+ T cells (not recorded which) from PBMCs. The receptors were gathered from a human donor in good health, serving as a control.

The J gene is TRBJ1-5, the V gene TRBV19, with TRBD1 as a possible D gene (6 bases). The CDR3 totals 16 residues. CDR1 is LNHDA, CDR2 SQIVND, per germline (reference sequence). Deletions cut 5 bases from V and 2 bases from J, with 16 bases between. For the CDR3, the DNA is TGTGCCAGTAGTTCAACCTGGGACATTCGCAATCAGCCCCAGCATTTT. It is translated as CASSSTWDIRNQPQHF.

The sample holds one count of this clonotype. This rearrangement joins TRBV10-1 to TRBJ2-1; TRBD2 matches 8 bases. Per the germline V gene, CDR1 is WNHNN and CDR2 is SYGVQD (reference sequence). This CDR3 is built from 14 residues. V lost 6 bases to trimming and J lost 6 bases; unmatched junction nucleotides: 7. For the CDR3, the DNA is TGCGCCAGCAGCGTTGAAGGGACTAGCAATGAGCAGTTCTTC. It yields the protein CASSVEGTSNEQFF.

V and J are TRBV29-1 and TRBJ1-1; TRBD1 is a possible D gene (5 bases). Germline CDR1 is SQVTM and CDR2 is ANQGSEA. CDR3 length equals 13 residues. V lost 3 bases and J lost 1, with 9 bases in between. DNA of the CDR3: TGCAGCGTTGAGTGGGGGAAGAACACTGAAGCTTTCTTT. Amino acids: CSVEWGKNTEAFF.

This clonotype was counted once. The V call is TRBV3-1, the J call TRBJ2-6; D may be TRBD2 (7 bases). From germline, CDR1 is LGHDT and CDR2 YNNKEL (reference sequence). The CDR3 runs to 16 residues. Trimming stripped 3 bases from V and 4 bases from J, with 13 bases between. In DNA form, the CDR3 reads TGTGCCAGCAGCCACGGGGGGCCGCCCGGGGCCAACGTCCTGACTTTC. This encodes CASSHGGPPGANVLTF. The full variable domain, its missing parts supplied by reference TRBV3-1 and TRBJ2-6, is DTAVSQTPKYLVTQMGNDKSIKCEQNLGHDTMYWYKQDSKKFLKIMFSYNNKELIINETVPNRFSPKSPDKAHLNLHINSLELGDSAVYFCASSHGGPPGANVLTFGAGSRLTVL.

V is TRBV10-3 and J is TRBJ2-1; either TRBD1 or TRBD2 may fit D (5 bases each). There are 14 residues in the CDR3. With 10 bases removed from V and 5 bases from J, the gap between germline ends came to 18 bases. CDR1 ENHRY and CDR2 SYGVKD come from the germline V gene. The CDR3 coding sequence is TGTGCCAGCACTCACGGGACCCCCAACAATGAGCAGTTCTTC. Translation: CASTHGTPNNEQFF.

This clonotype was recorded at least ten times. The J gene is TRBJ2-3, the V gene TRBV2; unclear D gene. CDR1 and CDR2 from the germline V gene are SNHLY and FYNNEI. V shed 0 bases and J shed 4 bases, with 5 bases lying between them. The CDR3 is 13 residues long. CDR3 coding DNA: TGTGCCAGCAGTGAAGCGTTTGCAGATACGCAGTATTTT. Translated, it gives CASSEAFADTQYF. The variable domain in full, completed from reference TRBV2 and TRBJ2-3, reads EPEVTQTPSHQVTQMGQEVILRCVPISNHLYFYWYRQILGQKVEFLVSFYNNEISEKSEIFDDQFSVERPDGSNFTLKIRSTKLEDSAMYFCASSEAFADTQYFGPGTRLTVL.

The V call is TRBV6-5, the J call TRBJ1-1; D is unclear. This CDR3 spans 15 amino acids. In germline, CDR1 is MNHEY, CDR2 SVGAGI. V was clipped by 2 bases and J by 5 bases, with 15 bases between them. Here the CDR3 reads CASSYGASVGTEAFF. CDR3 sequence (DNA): TGTGCCAGCAGTTACGGCGCCTCAGTGGGGACTGAAGCTTTCTTT.

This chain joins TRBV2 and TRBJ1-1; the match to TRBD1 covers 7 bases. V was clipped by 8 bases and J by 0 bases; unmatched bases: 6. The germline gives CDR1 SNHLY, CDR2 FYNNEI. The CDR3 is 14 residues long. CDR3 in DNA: TGTGCCAGCGCCCGGGACAGCATGAACACTGAAGCTTTCTTT. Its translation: CASARDSMNTEAFF.

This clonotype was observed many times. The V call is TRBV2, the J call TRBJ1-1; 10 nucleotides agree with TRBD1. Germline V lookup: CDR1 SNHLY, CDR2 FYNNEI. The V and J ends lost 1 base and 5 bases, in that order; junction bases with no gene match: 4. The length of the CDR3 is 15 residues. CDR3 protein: CASSEGTGGVTEAFF. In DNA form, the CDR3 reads TGTGCCAGCAGTGAAGGGACAGGGGGAGTAACTGAAGCTTTCTTT.

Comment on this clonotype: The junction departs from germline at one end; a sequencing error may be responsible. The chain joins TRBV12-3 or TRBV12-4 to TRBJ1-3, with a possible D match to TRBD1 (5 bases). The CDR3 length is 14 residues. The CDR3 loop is CASSFTGPGNTICF. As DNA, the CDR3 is TGTGCCAGCAGTTTTACAGGCCCTGGAAACACCATATGTTTT.

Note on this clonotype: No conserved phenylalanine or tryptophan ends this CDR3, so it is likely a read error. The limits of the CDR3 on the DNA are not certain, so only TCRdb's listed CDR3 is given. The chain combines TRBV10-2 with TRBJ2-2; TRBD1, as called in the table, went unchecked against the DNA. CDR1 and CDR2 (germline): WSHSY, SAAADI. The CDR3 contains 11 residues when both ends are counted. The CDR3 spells CASSEGDGAHL.

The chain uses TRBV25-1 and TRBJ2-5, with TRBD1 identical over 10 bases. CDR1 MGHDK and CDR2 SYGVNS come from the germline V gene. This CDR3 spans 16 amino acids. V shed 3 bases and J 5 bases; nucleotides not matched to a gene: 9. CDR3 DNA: TGTGCCAGCAGTGAGTTCTTCGGGACAGGGGTGGAGACCCAGTACTTC. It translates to CASSEFFGTGVETQYF.

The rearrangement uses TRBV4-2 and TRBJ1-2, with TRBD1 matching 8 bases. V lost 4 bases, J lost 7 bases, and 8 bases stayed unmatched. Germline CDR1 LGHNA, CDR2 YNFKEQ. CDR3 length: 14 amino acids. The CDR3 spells CASSLGQGKSGYTF. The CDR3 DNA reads TGTGCCAGCAGCCTAGGACAGGGAAAATCTGGCTACACCTTC.

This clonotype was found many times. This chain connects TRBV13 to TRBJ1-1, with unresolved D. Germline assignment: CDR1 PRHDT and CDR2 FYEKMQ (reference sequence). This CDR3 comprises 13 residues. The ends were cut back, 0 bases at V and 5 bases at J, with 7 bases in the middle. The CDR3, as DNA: TGTGCCAGCAGCTTAGGCCCTCAGACTGAAGCTTTCTTT. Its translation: CASSLGPQTEAFF. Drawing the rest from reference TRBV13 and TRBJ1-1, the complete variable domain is AAGVIQSPRHLIKEKRETATLKCYPIPRHDTVYWYQQGPGQDPQFLISFYEKMQSDKGSIPDRFSAQQFSDYHSELNMSSLELGDSALYFCASSLGPQTEAFFGQGTRLTVV.

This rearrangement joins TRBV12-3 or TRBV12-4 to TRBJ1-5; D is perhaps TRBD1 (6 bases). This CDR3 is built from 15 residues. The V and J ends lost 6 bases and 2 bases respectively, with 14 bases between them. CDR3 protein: CASRRGGTGNQPQHF. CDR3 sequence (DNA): TGTGCCAGCAGAAGGGGGGGGACGGGCAATCAGCCCCAGCATTTT.

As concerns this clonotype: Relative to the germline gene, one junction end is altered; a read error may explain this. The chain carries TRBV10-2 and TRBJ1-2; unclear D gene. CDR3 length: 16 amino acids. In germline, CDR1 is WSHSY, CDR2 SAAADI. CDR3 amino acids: CASRVTGEVPHYGYTF. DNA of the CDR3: TGTGCCAGCAGAGTCACGGGAGAGGTTCCCCACTATGGCTACACCTTC.

The CDR3: CASSLLMGGPCGYTF. CDR3 DNA: TGTGCCAGCAGTTTACTGATGGGGGGACCCTGTGGCTACACCTTC. The chain has TRBV12-3 or TRBV12-4 and TRBJ1-2, with D possibly TRBD1 on 5 matching bases. The CDR3 contains 15 residues. Trimming took 2 bases from V and 7 from J, leaving 17 bases between them.

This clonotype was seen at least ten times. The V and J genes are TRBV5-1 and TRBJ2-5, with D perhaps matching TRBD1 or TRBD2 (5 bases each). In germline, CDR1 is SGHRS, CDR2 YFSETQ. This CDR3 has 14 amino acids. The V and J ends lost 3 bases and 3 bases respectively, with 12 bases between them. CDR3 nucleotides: TGCGCCAGCAGCTCTGGGGGAATGGAAGAGACCCAGTACTTC. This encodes CASSSGGMEETQYF.

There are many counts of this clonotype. CDR3 DNA: TGTGCCAGCAGCTCAACCGCGGGGGGCACAGATACGCAGTATTTT. Translated, it gives CASSSTAGGTDTQYF. The V call is TRBV7-9, the J call TRBJ2-3; TRBD2 matches at 7 bases. Germline CDR1 is SEHNR and CDR2 is FQNEAQ (reference sequence). The CDR3 loop spans 15 amino acids. The junction had 5 bases not matched to a gene; V was cut back by 4 bases and J by 1 base.

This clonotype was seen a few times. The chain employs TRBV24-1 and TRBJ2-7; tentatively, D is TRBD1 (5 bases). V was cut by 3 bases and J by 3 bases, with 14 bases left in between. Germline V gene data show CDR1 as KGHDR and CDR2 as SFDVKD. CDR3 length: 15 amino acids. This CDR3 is CATSDPGQGNYEQYF. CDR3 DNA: TGTGCCACCAGTGATCCTGGGCAGGGAAACTACGAGCAGTACTTC.

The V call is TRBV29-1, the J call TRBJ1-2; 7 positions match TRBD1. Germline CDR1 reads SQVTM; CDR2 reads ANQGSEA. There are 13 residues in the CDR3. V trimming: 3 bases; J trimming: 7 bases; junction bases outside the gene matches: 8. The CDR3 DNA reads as TGCAGCGTTGACGGCAGGGGGAATCTTGGCTACACCTTC. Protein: CSVDGRGNLGYTF.

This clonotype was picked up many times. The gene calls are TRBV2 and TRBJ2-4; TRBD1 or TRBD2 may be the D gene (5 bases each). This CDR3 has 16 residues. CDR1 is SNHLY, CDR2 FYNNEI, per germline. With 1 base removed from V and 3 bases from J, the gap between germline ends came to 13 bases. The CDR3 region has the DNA TGTGCCAGCAGTGAAGGATGGGACGCGAGCAAAAACATTCAGTACTTC. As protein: CASSEGWDASKNIQYF.